This is a list of T cell receptor beta chains from one sample in a study of CDR3 diversity in severe acne. TCRdb called the PCR reads again in MiXCR, with one record for every CDR3 protein. The sample consists of 100,000 or so distinct CDR3 sequences, roughly half of them appearing once. Sequencing was carried out using blood. The receptors were gathered from a male donor with acne. CDR3s leave out the opening cysteine and the closing phenylalanine or tryptophan. Fields, in order: V gene, clone size, CDR3 protein. Clone size is given for some rows only: seen once, a few or many times, or a class if the clone is expanded.

TRBV13	-	ASSPGGTNYGYT
TRBV2	medium-sized	ASSLVGSNSPLH
TRBV10-1	-	ASSEVAGEMNEQF
TRBV5-4	few	AGSRDVGGYT
TRBV7-6	many	ASSAGGETQY
TRBV7-2	-	ASSLTYQETQY
TRBV5-8	-	ASSLTGRKNIQY
TRBV19	-	ASSITRVGGELF
TRBV6-5	many	ASSYSDKYTGELF
TRBV7-9	many	ASSLNRVGF
TRBV15	-	ATSRSPGQGSNQPQH
TRBV9	-	ASSVGRTGAGDYGYT
TRBV7-3	many	ASSDTENTEAF
TRBV4-3	once	ASSQTGDGGYT
TRBV6-5	few	ASSPRTGANSGANVLT
TRBV7-8	-	ASSFPGGATNEKLF
TRBV10-3	many	AISLGQTSGANVLT
TRBV7-6	-	ASSLRLAARYEQY
TRBV7-3	many	ASSSRGRGHTGELF
TRBV7-8	many	ASSSHGTVVGEQY
TRBV7-2	-	ASSLPTTVADPDTQY
TRBV10-3	few	AISILTGTSNTGELF
TRBV4-3	many	ASSQEGSTRRF
TRBV7-9	-	ASSLTRGAYEQY
TRBV10-2	many	ASRDISSTDTQY
TRBV7-8	many	ASSLRNQETQY
TRBV20-1	-	SARDRVTAHSNQPQH
TRBV19	medium-sized	ASRDSNQPQH
TRBV5-5	many	ASFGRTTGTEAF
TRBV7-6	-	ASSTGLAVYEQY
TRBV20-1	-	SARDVTSGISGYEQY
TRBV10-3	medium-sized	AISDRGTSGREETQY
TRBV5-1	few	ASSRGDNSPLH
TRBV29-1	medium-sized	SVSSGRDTQY
TRBV4-1	few	ASSQVTSGSFAGTDTQY
TRBV9	-	ASSVVNGVWNTEAF
TRBV4-1	-	ASSQVGGLDEKLF